Each of the 16 T cell receptor beta chains below was sequenced from the same sample in a study of chemoradiotherapy in HPV16-positive cancers. Measured with immunoSEQ multiplex PCR; TCRdb has only the in-frame clones, and not every one. Of some 10,000 clones listed, approximately 81% are singletons. The sequencing used tumor tissue, collected from a patient who underwent chemoradiotherapy. Source of these receptors: a human donor with HPV-associated anogenital cancer.

This clone was seen more than once but under ten times. This chain connects TRBV18 to TRBJ1-1; a weak D match, TRBD1 (5 bases). The germline V gene has CDR1 KGHSH and CDR2 LQKENI. This CDR3 has 16 residues. The ends were cut back, 5 bases at V and 1 base at J, with 17 bases in the middle. CDR3 bases: TGTGCCAGCTCAGCCACAGGAGGATTCTCGAACACTGAAGCTTTCTTT. Amino acid sequence: CASSATGGFSNTEAFF. The full variable domain, rest sourced from reference TRBV18 and TRBJ1-1, is NAGVMQNPRHLVRRRGQEARLRCSPMKGHSHVYWYRQLPEEGLKFMVYLQKENIIDESGMPKERFSAEFPKEGPSILRIQQVVRGDSAAYFCASSATGGFSNTEAFFGQGTRLTVV.

This clone came up a few times. The V gene is TRBV5-1, the J gene TRBJ1-1; 9 bases are shared with TRBD1. Losses at the gene ends were 0 bases for V and 4 bases for J; bases not matched to a gene: 7. The CDR3 loop spans 16 amino acids. Germline-derived CDR1 and CDR2 are SGHRS and YFSETQ. The CDR3 sequence: CASSLDRGRGGTEAFF. The CDR3 region has the DNA TGCGCCAGCAGCTTGGACAGGGGGCGCGGGGGCACTGAAGCTTTCTTT.

CDR3 bases: TGTGCCAGCAGTGTTACCTGGGACTATGGCTACACCTTC. Its protein product is CASSVTWDYGYTF. The chain couples TRBV2 to TRBJ1-2; no definite D call. The germline gives CDR1 SNHLY, CDR2 FYNNEI. CDR3 length: 13 residues. V was pared by 4 bases and J by 3 bases, with 9 bases between.

The rearrangement joins TRBV28 to TRBJ1-2, with D possibly matching TRBD1 (6 bases). The CDR3 runs 16 residues. CDR1 is MDHEN, CDR2 SYDVKM, per germline. Trimming cost V 4 bases and J 6 bases, with 21 bases left between them. The CDR3 DNA follows: TGTGCCAGCAGTTCACCGGACCCCAGGGGTGCAAATGGCTACACCTTC. The encoded protein is CASSSPDPRGANGYTF.

This clone came up a few times. The V gene is TRBV18, the J gene TRBJ2-3; D is uncertain. The V and J ends lost 3 bases and 2 bases respectively, with 6 bases between them. Germline assignment: CDR1 KGHSH and CDR2 LQKENI. The CDR3 spans 13 residues. The CDR3 bases are TGTGCCAGCTCACCCAGAAACACAGATACGCAGTATTTT. This translates into CASSPRNTDTQYF.

The CDR3 sequence is CASSLRGGLGETQYF. In nucleotides, the CDR3 is TGCGCCAGCAGCCTTCGGGGGGGCCTAGGAGAGACCCAGTACTTC. The chain employs TRBV5-1 and TRBJ2-5; 8 bases match TRBD2. The J segment lost 4 bases and the V segment lost 4 bases, leaving 9 bases of the junction unmatched. Germline CDR1 and CDR2: SGHRS and YFSETQ. The CDR3 sequence is 15 residues long.

This chain connects TRBV7-2 to TRBJ2-1, with 14 bases identical to TRBD2. With 5 bases clipped from V and 7 bases from J, the junction kept 10 bases outside the gene matches. Germline V gene sequence: CDR1 SGHTA, CDR2 FQGNSA. The CDR3 contains 17 residues. The CDR3 region has the DNA TGTGCCAGCAGCCTAAGTGGGACTAGCGGGAGAGTAAATGAGCAGTTCTTC. This gives the protein CASSLSGTSGRVNEQFF.

The gene calls are TRBV18 and TRBJ2-5; 9 nucleotides agree with TRBD2. Unmatched junction bases numbered 3, after V lost 2 bases and J lost 5 bases. Germline CDR1 KGHSH, CDR2 LQKENI. The CDR3 runs to 14 residues. CDR3 sequence (DNA): TGTGCCAGCTCACCAAGCGGGGGGCAGGAGACCCAGTACTTC. This gives the protein CASSPSGGQETQYF.

The chain recombines TRBV30 with TRBJ2-5; D ambiguous. CDR1 is GTSNPN and CDR2 is SVGIG in the germline V gene (reference sequence). V lost 4 bases, J lost 2 bases, and 14 bases lay in between. The CDR3 is 14 residues long. CDR3 protein: CAWNYGSGQETQYF. The CDR3 nucleotides read TGTGCCTGGAACTACGGGTCTGGGCAAGAGACCCAGTACTTC.

In this sample, this clone turned up a few times. This chain joins TRBV20-1 and TRBJ2-5; maybe TRBD2 (5 bases). This CDR3 region has 11 residues. Germline CDR1 DFQATT, CDR2 SNEGSKA (reference sequence). Trimming stripped 7 bases from V and 4 bases from J, with 10 bases between. Here the CDR3 DNA reads TGCAGTGTTCCACTAGGAGAGACCCAGTACTTC. Residues: CSVPLGETQYF.

This clone was detected only a few times. The chain carries TRBV19 and TRBJ1-5; maybe TRBD1 (6 bases). This CDR3 has 14 amino acids. Between the trimmed V and J ends, which lost 3 bases and 5 bases, there was a span of 11 bases. Germline assignment: CDR1 LNHDA and CDR2 SQIVND (reference sequence). The CDR3 nucleotides are TGTGCCAGTAGTATTGGGGACAACTATCAGCCCCAGCATTTT. Translated, it gives CASSIGDNYQPQHF.

The rearrangement joins TRBV11-3 to TRBJ2-7, with D maybe TRBD1 (5 bases). Trimming stripped 4 bases from V and 0 bases from J, with 16 bases between. Germline lookup yields CDR1 SGHNT and CDR2 YENEEA. There are 16 residues in the CDR3. The CDR3 sequence: CASSSRGGRSSYEQYF. CDR3 nucleotides: TGTGCCAGCAGCTCTAGGGGTGGACGGAGCTCCTACGAGCAGTACTTC. The whole variable domain, filled in from reference TRBV11-3 and TRBJ2-7, reads EAGVVQSPRYKIIEKKQPVAFWCNPISGHNTLYWYLQNLGQGPELLIRYENEEAVDDSQLPKDRFSAERLKGVDSTLKIQPAELGDSAVYLCASSSRGGRSSYEQYFGPGTRLTVT.

The chain is built from TRBV4-1 and TRBJ2-7, with D unresolved. The CDR3 loop spans 11 amino acids. Trimming removed 0 bases at V and 7 bases at J, with 4 bases between. Germline V gene data show CDR1 as MGHRA and CDR2 as YSYEKL. The CDR3 loop reads CASSQDLEQYF. The CDR3 nucleotides read TGCGCCAGCAGCCAAGATCTTGAGCAGTACTTC.

The chain recombines TRBV27 with TRBJ1-5, with unresolved D. The CDR3 contains 14 residues. Germline V gene lookup returns CDR1 MNHEY and CDR2 SMNVEV (reference sequence). The V end lost 3 bases, the J end lost 3 bases, and 9 bases lay between the germline ends. The CDR3, as DNA: TGTGCCAGCAGTTTTCGTGTTGACAATCAGCCCCAGCATTTT. Protein product: CASSFRVDNQPQHF.

The chain is built from TRBV10-2 and TRBJ1-5; D is uncertain. Between the trimmed V and J ends, which lost 10 bases and 2 bases, there was a span of 15 bases. The CDR3 extends over 14 amino acids. From germline, CDR1 is WSHSY and CDR2 SAAADI. DNA for the CDR3: TGCGCCACCAAGGAAGGGATGGGCAATCAGCCCCAGCATTTT. Translating gives CATKEGMGNQPQHF.

The chain recombines TRBV18 with TRBJ1-2; a possible D gene is TRBD1 (6 bases). CDR3 length: 14 amino acids. V was pared by 2 bases and J by 8 bases, with 15 bases between. Germline V gives CDR1 KGHSH, CDR2 LQKENI. CDR3 sequence: CASSPDQGQRGYTF. CDR3 sequence (DNA): TGTGCCAGCTCACCAGATCAGGGGCAACGGGGCTACACCTTC.